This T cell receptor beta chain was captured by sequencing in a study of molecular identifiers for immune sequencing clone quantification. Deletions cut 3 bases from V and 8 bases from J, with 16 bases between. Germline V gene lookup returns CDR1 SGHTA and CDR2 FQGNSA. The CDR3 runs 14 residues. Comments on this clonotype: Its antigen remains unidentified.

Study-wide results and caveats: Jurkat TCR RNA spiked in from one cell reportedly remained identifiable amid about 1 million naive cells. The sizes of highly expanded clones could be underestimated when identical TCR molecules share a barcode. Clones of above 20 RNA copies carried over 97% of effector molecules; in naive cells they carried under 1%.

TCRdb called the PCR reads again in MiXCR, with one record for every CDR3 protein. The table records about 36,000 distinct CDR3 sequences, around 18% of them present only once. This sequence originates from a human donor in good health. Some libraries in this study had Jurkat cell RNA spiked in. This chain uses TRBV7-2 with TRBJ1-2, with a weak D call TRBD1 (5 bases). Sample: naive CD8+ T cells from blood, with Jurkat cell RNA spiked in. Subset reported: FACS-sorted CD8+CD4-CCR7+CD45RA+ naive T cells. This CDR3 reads CASSLGLHLGGYTF. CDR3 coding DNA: TGTGCCAGCAGCTTGGGACTCCACTTGGGCGGCTACACCTTC.